This T cell receptor beta chain was captured by sequencing in a study of regulatory T cells in long-lasting Graves disease. Study-wide background: Newly diagnosed Graves' patients took antithyroid drugs under 3 months.

This clonotype showed up just a few times. Arm-PCR of CDR3 regions and iRepertoire HTBI primers were the basis on which TCR beta libraries were built. TCRdb re-called the multiplex PCR reads through MiXCR, storing one row per CDR3 protein. The sample contains some 400,000 distinct CDR3 sequences, more than 13% of which appear only once. The time point was: newly diagnosed GD, antithyroid drugs for less than 3 months. There was RNA extracted from PBMCs, and the TCR library was made from it. Trimming cost V 8 bases and J 4 bases, with 8 bases left between them. Germline V gene sequence: CDR1 ENHRY, CDR2 SYGVKD. CDR3 size: 11 residues. The data were also submitted as part of a second study, on T cells in Graves' hyperthyroidism and ophthalmopathy. That work states: The study used the HTBI primer set for a first-round RT-PCR of the TCR CDR3.

This receptor was obtained from a woman in her 30s with Graves disease. This sequence joins TRBV10-3 and TRBJ1-1; maybe TRBD1 (5 bases). The starting material was peripheral blood mononuclear cells (PBMCs), obtained at new diagnosis, from a patient treated with antithyroid drugs. This chain's CDR3 is CAIGGGTEAFF. Written as DNA, the CDR3 is TGTGCCATCGGGGGGGGCACTGAAGCTTTCTTT.